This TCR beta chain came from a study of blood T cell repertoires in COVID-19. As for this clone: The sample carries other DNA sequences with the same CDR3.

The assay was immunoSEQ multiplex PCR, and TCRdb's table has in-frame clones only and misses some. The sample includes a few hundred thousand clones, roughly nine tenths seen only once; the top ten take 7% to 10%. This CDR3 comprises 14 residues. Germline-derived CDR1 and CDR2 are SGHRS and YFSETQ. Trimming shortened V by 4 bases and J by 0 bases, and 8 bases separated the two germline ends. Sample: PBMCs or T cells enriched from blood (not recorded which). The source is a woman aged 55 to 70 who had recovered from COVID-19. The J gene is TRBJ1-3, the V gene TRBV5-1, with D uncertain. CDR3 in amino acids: CASSLAVSGNTIYF. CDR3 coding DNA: TGCGCCAGCAGCCTGGCGGTCTCTGGAAACACCATATATTTT.